This T cell receptor beta chain was captured by sequencing in a study of Ad26.COV2.S vaccination and SARS-CoV-2 variants. Treatment in this sample: roughly 19 received Ad26.COV2.S at low or high dose, single or two shots; several received placebo; per-sample allocation not given. Day 63 after the first injection of vaccine or placebo was the sampling time. The V gene lost 3 bases and the J gene lost 3 bases, with 6 bases spanning the gap. The germline V gene encodes CDR1 GTSNPN and CDR2 SVGIG (reference sequence). This CDR3 region has 11 residues. Only in-frame clones appear in the TCRdb table, and some are missing; sequencing was by immunoSEQ multiplex PCR. The data contain hundreds of thousands of clones, around 87% of them seen just once; the ten biggest clones take up about 3.5%. In its sample, this clone was seen a few times. In the same sample, other DNA sequences code for this CDR3.

The source material was peripheral blood, sampled in a trial of Ad26.COV2.S vaccine versus placebo. The receptor's source is a person aged 18 to 65 who received the Ad26.COV2.S COVID-19 vaccine or a placebo. The V call is TRBV30, the J call TRBJ2-7; possible D gene TRBD1, 6 bases. In DNA, the CDR3 is TGTGCCTGGAGCAGGGGCTACGAGCAGTACTTC. Protein: CAWSRGYEQYF.